This TCR beta chain emerged from a study of T cell changes during pregnancy in multiple sclerosis. CDR3 length: 14 amino acids. V was shortened by 0 bases and J by 2 bases, with 7 bases between the two germline ends. The germline V gene has CDR1 LGHNA and CDR2 YSLEER. Some clones are missing from TCRdb's copy, which holds only in-frame ones; the method was immunoSEQ multiplex PCR. The sample lists tens of thousands of clones, roughly 90% occurring once. This clone appeared a single time. V is TRBV4-3 and J is TRBJ1-2; D is unclear. The TCR originated in a female donor in good health, enrolled as a control in a pregnancy study. Sequenced material: peripheral blood, taken in the first trimester of pregnancy. The CDR3 is CASSQDLGNYGYTF. The CDR3 nucleotides read TGCGCCAGCAGCCAAGATCTCGGGAACTATGGCTACACCTTC.